This entry is about one T cell receptor (beta chain). Its cognate antigen has yet to be identified. No much larger clonotype is one base removed from it; base qualities were not supplied. The immunoSEQ Assay, which uses bias-controlled multiplex PCR amplification of genomic DNA, was used to profile TCRbeta CDR3 regions. The authors processed their data as follows. To quantify the absolute abundance of each unique TCRbeta CDR3 region, the sequences were collapsed and filtered. Differential abundance was tested with a binomial (Fisher-equivalent) model and with a beta-binomial model adding time-dependent variance fitted from healthy donors. Any clone with fewer than 5 combined templates was excluded, and a clone was called differentially abundant if its Benjamini-Hochberg FDR was below 0.01. Beta-binomial variance was modeled as a function of total template count across the two samples using the form v = (b*log(k)+a)^2. TCRdb limited this immuneACCESS table to in-frame rearrangements with V and J called. A share of clones is missing; checked studies link under half to unresolved V genes, and the rest is unexplained. V, J and clone size are those of that table, while D and trimming were read from the DNA. The table for this sample lists about 90,000 clones; roughly 86% of them were counted only once. The top ten constitute roughly 5.3% of the sample.

The sample comes from a study of identifying expanded T cells in peripheral blood (dated by TCRdb to the late 2010s). Regarding the research as a whole: Technical replicates were generated by sequencing separate aliquots of the same genomic DNA pool, with four replicates compared pairwise.

Points the paper makes about the study in general: Variance in clone template counts between two-week samples significantly increased with total template count across all healthy donors. Both the number of clones called differentially abundant and the false-positive rate were significantly reduced by the beta-binomial model across all healthy-donor time intervals. The authors expected that over much longer intervals, such as months to years, biological variance in healthy repertoires might increase even further. The binomial model flagged 0.9 to 1.5 differentially abundant clones between technical replicates, compared with roughly 17 over about 2 weeks and 19 over about 4 weeks.

No immune events such as infections were documented for the healthy donors during the collection period. Time-dependent variance in a beta-binomial model of T-cell clone differential abundance was calibrated using healthy-donor blood repertoires as a training cohort. The training cohort comprised approximately 10 healthy donors, 3 female and 7 male. The donors were between roughly 29 and 65 years old, with an average age of around 42 years. Whole blood, obtained from a commercial supplier, was collected from each healthy donor at three time points spaced approximately 15 days apart. For immunosequencing, genomic DNA was extracted from whole blood that had not been sorted. There are 15 amino acids in the CDR3, from cysteine to phenylalanine inclusive. Only the CDR3 DNA stays, 45 bases, in frame from base 1. A distance of 15 bases separates the germline ends of V and J, which lose 0 bases and 6 bases respectively. In the germline V gene, CDR1 corresponds to SGHRS and CDR2 to YFSETQ.

This TCR was recovered from a person between 18 and 75 years old in good health. Sequenced sample: blood. The chain is encoded by TRBV5-1 joined to TRBJ1-2; TRBD1 is possibly the D segment (5 matching bases). DNA sequence: TGCGCCAGCAGCTTGGTAACTCGGCAGGGCGATGGCTACACCTTC. Translated, this gives CASSLVTRQGDGYTF.